One sample yielded the 18 T cell receptor beta chains listed below, sequenced in a study of identical twins. TCRdb itself ran the 5' RACE reads through MiXCR, one entry per CDR3 protein. The profile shows about 470,000 distinct CDR3 sequences, 20% to 25% of them singletons. The same specimen was also included in a second study, on T cells expressing NK-cell markers.

Sequenced input: CD4+ T cells sorted from blood. The receptors originated from a woman aged 18 to 35 in good health.

The chain joins TRBV12-3 or TRBV12-4 to TRBJ1-1, with D perhaps matching TRBD1 (5 bases). This CDR3 has 14 residues. V shed 0 bases and J shed 3 bases, with 8 bases lying between them. This CDR3 is CASSLAPGDTEAFF. In DNA form, the CDR3 reads TGTGCCAGCAGTTTAGCGCCGGGGGACACTGAAGCTTTCTTT.

The table lists this clonotype with a few counts. The chain is built from TRBV20-1 and TRBJ2-7, with D possibly matching TRBD1 (5 bases). The CDR3 spans 11 residues. V lost 3 bases, J lost 6 bases, and 9 bases lay in between. Germline assignment: CDR1 DFQATT and CDR2 SNEGSKA (reference sequence). In DNA form, the CDR3 reads TGCAGTGCTAGCAGGGATGGCGAGCAGTACTTC. Amino acid sequence: CSASRDGEQYF.

This chain joins TRBV7-2 and TRBJ1-1; D might be TRBD1 (5 bases). This CDR3 is 13 amino acids long. CDR1 is SGHTA and CDR2 is FQGNSA in the germline V gene. Between the trimmed V and J ends, which lost 7 bases and 3 bases, there was a span of 12 bases. Here the CDR3 DNA reads TGTGCCAGCACCCCGGACACATACACTGAAGCTTTCTTT. This gives the protein CASTPDTYTEAFF.

This clonotype was detected ten times or more. The rearrangement links TRBV12-3 or TRBV12-4 to TRBJ2-1, with 7 bases aligning to TRBD2. The length of the CDR3 is 14 residues. Trimming at V came to 4 bases and at J to 5 bases, leaving 5 bases not matched to a gene. This CDR3 is CASSWTRLNNEQFF. CDR3 DNA: TGTGCCAGCAGTTGGACTAGATTAAACAATGAGCAGTTCTTC.

This clonotype came up many times. This chain joins TRBV30 and TRBJ2-1; D remains ambiguous. There are 15 residues in the CDR3. Germline lookup yields CDR1 GTSNPN and CDR2 SVGIG (reference sequence). Trimming removed 0 bases at V and 4 bases at J, with 13 bases between. The CDR3 DNA follows: TGTGCCTGGAGTGTTAAGGGTTGGTCATACAATGAGCAGTTCTTC. Translation: CAWSVKGWSYNEQFF.

This clonotype has a count of ten or more. The rearrangement joins TRBV11-2 to TRBJ2-3; the D gene is possibly TRBD1 (6 bases). With 2 bases removed from V and 8 bases from J, the gap between germline ends came to 20 bases. CDR3 length equals 16 residues. CDR1 is SGHAT and CDR2 is FQNNGV in the germline V gene. The CDR3 sequence: CASSLHRVKAAGTQYF. The CDR3 nucleotides are TGTGCCAGCAGCTTACACAGGGTGAAGGCTGCAGGTACGCAGTATTTT.

This sequence joins TRBV6-1 and TRBJ2-6; 8 bases map to TRBD1. Germline values: CDR1 MNHNS, CDR2 SASEGT. After removal of 5 bases from V and 2 bases from J, the junction contained 5 bases not matched to a gene. This CDR3 region has 16 residues. In nucleotides, the CDR3 is TGTGCCAGCAGTAGCGCACAGGGGGCTGGGGCCAACGTCCTGACTTTC. It specifies CASSSAQGAGANVLTF.

This clonotype was observed a handful of times. The chain links TRBV20-1 to TRBJ1-5; D call uncertain. CDR1 DFQATT and CDR2 SNEGSKA come from the germline V gene (reference sequence). V lost 0 bases and J lost 7, with 13 bases in between. CDR3 length: 14 residues. The CDR3 region has the DNA TGCAGTGCTAGAGATAGGAACAGCCTCCAGCCCCAGCATTTT. It encodes CSARDRNSLQPQHF.

This clonotype was seen only a few times. The rearrangement joins TRBV25-1 to TRBJ2-3, with TRBD2 as a possible D gene (5 bases). Per the germline V gene, CDR1 is MGHDK and CDR2 is SYGVNS. CDR3 size: 15 residues. Trimming removed 3 bases at V and 1 base at J, with 11 bases between. The CDR3 nucleotides read TGTGCCAGCAGTGATGCGGGCAAAGGCACAGATACGCAGTATTTT. Protein product: CASSDAGKGTDTQYF.

Note on this clonotype: Relative to the germline gene, one junction end is altered; a read error may explain this. The rearrangement links TRBV11-2 to TRBJ2-1, with 7 bases lining up with TRBD1. The CDR3 is made up of 18 amino acids. Germline V gene lookup returns CDR1 SGHAT and CDR2 FQNNGV. The CDR3 region has the DNA TGTGCCAGCACCACCCCGAGACAGGGAGTTTCTCGGTACAATGCGCAGTTCTTC. Protein: CASTTPRQGVSRYNAQFF.

The V call is TRBV20-1, the J call TRBJ1-1; D might be TRBD1 (6 bases). The CDR3 consists of 13 residues. V shed 5 bases and J shed 1 base, with 11 bases lying between them. In germline, CDR1 is DFQATT, CDR2 SNEGSKA (reference sequence). DNA for the CDR3: TGCAGTGCTCGACAGGATACGAACACTGAAGCTTTCTTT. It codes for CSARQDTNTEAFF.

The sample holds many counts of this clonotype. The rearrangement links TRBV6-1 to TRBJ2-1; 10 bases are a match to TRBD2. CDR1 and CDR2 from the germline V gene are MNHNS and SASEGT. J was trimmed by 4 bases and V by 9 bases; bases with no gene match: 9. This CDR3 has 15 residues. The CDR3 region is CARKSGRAAYNEQFF. The CDR3 DNA follows: TGTGCCAGAAAAAGCGGGAGGGCCGCTTACAATGAGCAGTTCTTC.

This clonotype showed up just a few times. The CDR3 DNA sequence: TGTGCCAGCAGCAAACCCGGGACTAGCTACGAGCAGTACTTC. Amino acid sequence: CASSKPGTSYEQYF. The chain couples TRBV6-1 to TRBJ2-7, with 8 bases aligning to TRBD2. Germline loops: CDR1 MNHNS, CDR2 SASEGT. This CDR3 region has 14 residues. With 6 bases clipped from V and 3 bases from J, the junction kept 7 bases outside the gene matches.

A few counts support this clonotype. The chain uses TRBV6-6 and TRBJ2-1; the D gene is possibly TRBD2 (7 bases). The CDR3 sequence is 13 residues long. Trimming stripped 10 bases from V and 7 bases from J, with 17 bases between. Germline CDR1 MNHNY, CDR2 SVGAGI (reference sequence). CDR3 nucleotide sequence: TGTGCCACCCGCCTGGGAGGGGGGAATGAGCAGTTCTTC. Amino acid sequence: CATRLGGGNEQFF.

This clonotype was seen at least ten times. CDR3 sequence (DNA): TGTGCCAGCAGCTTAAAACGCGCCTACGAGCAGTACTTC. This sequence encodes CASSLKRAYEQYF. This sequence joins TRBV7-9 and TRBJ2-7; no definite D call. Trimming removed 2 bases at V and 2 bases at J, with 7 bases between. The CDR3 covers 13 residues. CDR1 and CDR2 (germline): SEHNR, FQNEAQ (reference sequence).

This clonotype was found a few times. The V call is TRBV27, the J call TRBJ1-2, with D maybe TRBD1 (5 bases). Germline CDR1 and CDR2: MNHEY and SMNVEV (reference sequence). The CDR3 spans 14 residues. V was pared by 6 bases and J by 3 bases, with 14 bases between. CDR3 nucleotide sequence: TGTGCCAGCAGCAAAAGCAGGGACTACTATGGCTACACCTTC. Encoded protein: CASSKSRDYYGYTF.

This clonotype was picked up a small number of times. The chain links TRBV6-2 or TRBV6-3 to TRBJ2-2; the D gene is possibly TRBD1 (5 bases). Germline CDR1 and CDR2: MNHEY and SVGEGT. Trimming left V 5 bases short and J 7 bases short, with 8 bases between. This CDR3 is 12 amino acids long. The CDR3: CASSGHVGELFF. Written as DNA, the CDR3 is TGTGCCAGCAGTGGACATGTCGGGGAGCTGTTTTTT.

This clonotype was found a few times. The chain is built from TRBV6-1 and TRBJ2-1; no firm D call. CDR1 is MNHNS and CDR2 is SASEGT in the germline V gene. V lost 6 bases to trimming and J lost 5 bases, with 14 bases between them. This CDR3 contains 14 residues. The CDR3 reads CASSFGRVNNEQFF. In DNA, the CDR3 is TGTGCCAGCAGCTTCGGAAGGGTTAACAATGAGCAGTTCTTC.